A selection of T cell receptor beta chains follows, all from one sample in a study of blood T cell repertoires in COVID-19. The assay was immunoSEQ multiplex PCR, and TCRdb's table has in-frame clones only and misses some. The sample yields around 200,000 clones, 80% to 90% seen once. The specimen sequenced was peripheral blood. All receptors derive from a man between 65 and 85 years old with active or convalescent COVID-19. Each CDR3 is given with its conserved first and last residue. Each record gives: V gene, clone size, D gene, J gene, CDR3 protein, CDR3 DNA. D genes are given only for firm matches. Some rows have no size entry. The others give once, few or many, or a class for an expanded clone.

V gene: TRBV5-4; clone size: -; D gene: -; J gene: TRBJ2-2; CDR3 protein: CASSNRVTGELFF; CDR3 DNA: TGTGCCAGCAGCAACAGGGTCACCGGGGAGCTGTTTTTT
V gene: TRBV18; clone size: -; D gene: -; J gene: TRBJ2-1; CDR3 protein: CASSPFQGGSYNEQFF; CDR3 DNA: TGTGCCAGCTCACCTTTCCAGGGGGGCTCCTACAATGAGCAGTTCTTC
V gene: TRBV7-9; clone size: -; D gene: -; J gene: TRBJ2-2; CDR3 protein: CASSYGGAGTGELFF; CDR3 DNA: TGTGCCAGCAGCTATGGCGGGGCAGGCACCGGGGAGCTGTTTTTT
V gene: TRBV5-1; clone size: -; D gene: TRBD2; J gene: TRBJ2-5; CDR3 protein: CASNLGGSEETQYF; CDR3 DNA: TGCGCCAGCAACCTGGGGGGGTCGGAAGAGACCCAGTACTTC
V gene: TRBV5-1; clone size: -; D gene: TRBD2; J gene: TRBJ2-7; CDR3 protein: CASSFGLADSYEQYF; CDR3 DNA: TGCGCCAGCAGCTTCGGACTAGCGGACTCCTACGAGCAGTACTTC
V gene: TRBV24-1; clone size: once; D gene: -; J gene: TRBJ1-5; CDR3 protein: CATSDSARGDQPQHF; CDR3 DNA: TGTGCCACCAGTGATTCCGCCCGGGGTGATCAGCCCCAGCATTTT
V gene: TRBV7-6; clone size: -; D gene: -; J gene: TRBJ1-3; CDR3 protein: CASSATGSGNTIYF; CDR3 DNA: TGTGCCAGCAGCGCAACGGGCTCTGGAAACACCATATATTTT
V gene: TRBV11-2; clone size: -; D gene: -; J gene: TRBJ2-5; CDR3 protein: CASSLVGISSRQETQYF; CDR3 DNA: TGTGCCAGCAGCTTAGTCGGGATTAGCTCGAGGCAAGAGACCCAGTACTTC
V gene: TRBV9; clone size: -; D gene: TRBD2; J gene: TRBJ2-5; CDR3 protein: CASSTGGTQETQYF; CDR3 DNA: TGTGCCAGCAGCACGGGGGGGACTCAAGAGACCCAGTACTTC
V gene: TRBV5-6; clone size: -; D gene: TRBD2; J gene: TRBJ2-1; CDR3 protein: CASSLGIAGDPSQAQFF; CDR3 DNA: TGTGCCAGCAGCTTGGGGATAGCGGGAGATCCCTCCCAGGCGCAGTTCTTC
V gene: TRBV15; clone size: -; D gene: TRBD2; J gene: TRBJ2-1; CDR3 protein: CATSRVSSGAYNEQFF; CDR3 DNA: TGTGCCACCAGCAGAGTGAGTAGCGGGGCCTACAATGAGCAGTTCTTC
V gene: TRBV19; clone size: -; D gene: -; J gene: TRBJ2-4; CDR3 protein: CASSLAGAGPTSGVQYF; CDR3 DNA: TGTGCCAGTAGCCTCGCTGGGGCTGGACCTACCAGTGGAGTTCAGTACTTC
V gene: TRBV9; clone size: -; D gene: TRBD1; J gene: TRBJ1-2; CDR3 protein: CASSPGTDYGYTF; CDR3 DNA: TGTGCCAGCAGCCCCGGGACAGACTATGGCTACACCTTC
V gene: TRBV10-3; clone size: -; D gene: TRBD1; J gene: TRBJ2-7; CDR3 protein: CATDPGQPYEQYF; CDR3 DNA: TGTGCCACCGACCCGGGACAGCCCTACGAGCAGTACTTC
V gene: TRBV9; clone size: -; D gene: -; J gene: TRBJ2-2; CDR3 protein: CASSVVSNTGELFF; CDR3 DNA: TGTGCCAGCAGCGTAGTATCGAACACCGGGGAGCTGTTTTTT
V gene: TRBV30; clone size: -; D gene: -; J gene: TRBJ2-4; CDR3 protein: CAWSLLGGRNIQYF; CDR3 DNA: TGTGCCTGGAGTCTCCTCGGGGGGCGGAACATTCAGTACTTC
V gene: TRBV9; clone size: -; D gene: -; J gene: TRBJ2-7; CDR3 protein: CASSVEARFGEQYF; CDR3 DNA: TGTGCCAGCAGCGTAGAAGCCCGGTTCGGCGAGCAGTACTTC
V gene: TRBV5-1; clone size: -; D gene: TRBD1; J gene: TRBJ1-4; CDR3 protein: CASSPQGAANEKLFF; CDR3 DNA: TGCGCCAGCAGCCCTCAGGGGGCGGCTAATGAAAAACTGTTTTTT
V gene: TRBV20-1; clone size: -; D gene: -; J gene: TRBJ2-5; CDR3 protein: CSASVPPGRETQYF; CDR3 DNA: TGCAGTGCTAGTGTCCCTCCAGGGCGAGAGACCCAGTACTTC
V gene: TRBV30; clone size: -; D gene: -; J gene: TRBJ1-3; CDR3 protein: CAWNRRDSGNTIYF; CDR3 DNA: TGTGCCTGGAATAGGAGGGACTCTGGAAACACCATATATTTT
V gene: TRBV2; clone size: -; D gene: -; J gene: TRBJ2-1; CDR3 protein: CAPRGGSHHNEQFF; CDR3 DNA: TGTGCTCCACGTGGGGGGTCCCACCACAATGAGCAGTTCTTC
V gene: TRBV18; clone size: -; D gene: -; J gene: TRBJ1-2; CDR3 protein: CASSPGAKGNYGYTF; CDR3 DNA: TGTGCCAGCTCACCGGGGGCAAAGGGCAACTATGGCTACACCTTC
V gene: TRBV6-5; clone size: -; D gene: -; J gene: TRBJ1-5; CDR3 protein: CASSRGGSGTQPQHF; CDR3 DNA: TGTGCCAGCAGCCGAGGAGGATCGGGCACCCAGCCCCAGCATTTT
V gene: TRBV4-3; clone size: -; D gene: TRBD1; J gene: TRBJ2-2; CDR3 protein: CASSQRQGGTGELFF; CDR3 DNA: TGCGCCAGCAGCCAACGACAGGGTGGCACCGGGGAGCTGTTTTTT
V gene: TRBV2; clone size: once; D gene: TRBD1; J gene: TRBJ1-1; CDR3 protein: CASGGQGRGTEAFF; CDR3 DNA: TGTGCCAGCGGCGGACAGGGTCGGGGCACTGAAGCTTTCTTT
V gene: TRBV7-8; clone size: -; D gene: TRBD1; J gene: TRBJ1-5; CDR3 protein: CASSPQGGNQPQHF; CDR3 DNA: TGTGCCAGCAGCCCACAGGGGGGTAATCAGCCCCAGCATTTT
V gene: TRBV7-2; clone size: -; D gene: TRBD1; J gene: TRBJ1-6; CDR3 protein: CASSLVRGRLDSPLHF; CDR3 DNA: TGTGCCAGCAGCTTAGTTAGGGGGCGGTTGGATTCACCCCTCCACTTT
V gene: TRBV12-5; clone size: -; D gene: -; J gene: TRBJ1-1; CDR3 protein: CASGKQENTEAFF; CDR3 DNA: TGTGCTAGTGGGAAACAGGAGAACACTGAAGCTTTCTTT
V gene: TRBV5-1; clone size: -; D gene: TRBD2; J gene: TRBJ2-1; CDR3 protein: CASSKGTSGYNEQFF; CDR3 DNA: TGCGCCAGCAGTAAAGGGACTAGCGGTTACAATGAGCAGTTCTTC
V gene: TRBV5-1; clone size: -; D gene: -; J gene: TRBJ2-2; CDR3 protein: CASSLEGGGARIRISRELFF; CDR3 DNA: TGCGCCAGCAGCTTGGAAGGGGGAGGGGCACGCATACGAATTAGCCGGGAGCTGTTTTTT
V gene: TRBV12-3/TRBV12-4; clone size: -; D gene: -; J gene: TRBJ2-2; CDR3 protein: CASSISGELFF; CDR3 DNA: TGTGCCAGCAGTATCTCCGGGGAGCTGTTTTTT
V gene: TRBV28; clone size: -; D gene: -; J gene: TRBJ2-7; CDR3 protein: CASRSSGAAYEQYF; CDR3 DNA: TGTGCCAGCAGATCAAGCGGAGCCGCCTACGAGCAGTACTTC
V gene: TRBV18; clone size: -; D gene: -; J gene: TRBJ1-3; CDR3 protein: CASSPRGGISSGNTIYF; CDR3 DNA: TGTGCCAGCTCACCCCGCGGCGGTATTAGCTCTGGAAACACCATATATTTT
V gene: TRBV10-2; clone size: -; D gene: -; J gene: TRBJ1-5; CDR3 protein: CASSATGGNQPQHF; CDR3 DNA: TGCGCCAGCAGTGCAACCGGGGGGAATCAGCCCCAGCATTTT
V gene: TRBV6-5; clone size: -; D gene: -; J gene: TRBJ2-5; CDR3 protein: CASGAPGQETQYF; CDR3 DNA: TGTGCCAGCGGGGCCCCAGGGCAAGAGACCCAGTACTTC
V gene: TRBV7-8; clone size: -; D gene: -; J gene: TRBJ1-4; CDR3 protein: CASSRGWDEKLFF; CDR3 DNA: TGTGCCAGCAGCAGGGGCTGGGATGAAAAACTGTTTTTT
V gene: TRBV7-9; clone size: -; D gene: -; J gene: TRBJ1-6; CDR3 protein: CASSPDRLSYNSPLHF; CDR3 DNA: TGTGCCAGCAGCCCGGACAGACTATCCTATAATTCACCCCTCCACTTT
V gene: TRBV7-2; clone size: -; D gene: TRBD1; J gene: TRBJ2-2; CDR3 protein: CASSLMLHSGQGFTGELFF; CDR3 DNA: TGTGCCAGCAGCTTAATGTTGCATTCGGGACAGGGCTTCACCGGGGAGCTGTTTTTT
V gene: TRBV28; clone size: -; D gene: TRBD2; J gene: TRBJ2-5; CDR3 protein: CASKTSGVQETQYF; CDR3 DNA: TGTGCCAGCAAGACTAGCGGGGTCCAAGAGACCCAGTACTTC
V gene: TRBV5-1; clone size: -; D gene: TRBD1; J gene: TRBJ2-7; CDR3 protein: CASSLGAGQGSYEQYF; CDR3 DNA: TGCGCCAGCAGCTTGGGTGCGGGACAGGGATCCTACGAGCAGTACTTC
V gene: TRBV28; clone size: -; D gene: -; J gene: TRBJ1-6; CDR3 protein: CASSLLARGSPLHF; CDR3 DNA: TGTGCCAGCAGTTTATTAGCTAGGGGTTCACCCCTCCACTTT
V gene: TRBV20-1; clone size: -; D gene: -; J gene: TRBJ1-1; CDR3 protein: CSASRDTQAFF; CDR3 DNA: TGCAGTGCTAGCCGGGACACGCAAGCTTTCTTT
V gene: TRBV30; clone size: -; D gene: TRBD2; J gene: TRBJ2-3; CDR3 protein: CAWSEGLAGTDTQYF; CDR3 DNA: TGTGCCTGGAGCGAGGGACTAGCGGGAACAGATACGCAGTATTTT
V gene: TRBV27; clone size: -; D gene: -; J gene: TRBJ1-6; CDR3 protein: CASSLGGRYNSPLHF; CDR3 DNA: TGTGCCAGCAGCTTAGGGGGGAGGTATAATTCACCCCTCCACTTT
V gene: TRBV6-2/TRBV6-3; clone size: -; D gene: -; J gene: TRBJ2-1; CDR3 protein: CASSYGQGASSYNEQFF; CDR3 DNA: TGTGCCAGCAGTTATGGGCAAGGGGCCAGCTCCTACAATGAGCAGTTCTTC
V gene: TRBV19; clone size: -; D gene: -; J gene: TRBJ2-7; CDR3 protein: CASSWSDRSSYEQYF; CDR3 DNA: TGTGCCAGTAGTTGGAGCGACAGGAGCTCCTACGAGCAGTACTTC
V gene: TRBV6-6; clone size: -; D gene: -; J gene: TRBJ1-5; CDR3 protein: CASSYSGAPQSAQHF; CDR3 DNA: TGTGCCAGCAGTTACTCGGGGGCCCCTCAATCAGCCCAGCATTTT
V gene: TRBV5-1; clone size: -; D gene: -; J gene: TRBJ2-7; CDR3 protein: CASNLGGHGSYEQYF; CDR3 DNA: TGCGCCAGCAACTTGGGGGGGCATGGCTCCTACGAGCAGTACTTC
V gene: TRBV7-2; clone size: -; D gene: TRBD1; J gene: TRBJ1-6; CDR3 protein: CASSFKTGGSSPLHF; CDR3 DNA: TGTGCCAGCAGCTTCAAAACAGGGGGCTCATCACCCCTCCACTTT
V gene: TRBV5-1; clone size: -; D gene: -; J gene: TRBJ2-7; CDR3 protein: CASSLATVNRGGYEQYF; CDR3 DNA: TGCGCCAGCAGCTTGGCCACCGTAAACAGGGGAGGCTACGAGCAGTACTTC
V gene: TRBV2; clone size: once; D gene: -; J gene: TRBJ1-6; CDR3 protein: CARGEQGSSPLNSPLHF; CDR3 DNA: TGTGCCAGAGGGGAACAGGGTTCCTCCCCTCTAAATTCACCCCTCCACTTT
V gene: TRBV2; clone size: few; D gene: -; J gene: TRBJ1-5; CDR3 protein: CASSEARGISNQPQHF; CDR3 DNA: TGTGCCAGCAGTGAAGCCCGCGGAATTAGCAATCAGCCCCAGCATTTT
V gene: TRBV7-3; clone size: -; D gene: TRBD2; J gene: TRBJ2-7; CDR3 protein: CASSSTSGSYEQYF; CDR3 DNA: TGTGCCAGCAGCTCCACTAGCGGTAGCTACGAGCAGTACTTC
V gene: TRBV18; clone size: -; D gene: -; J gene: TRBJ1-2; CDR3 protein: CASSQNGGDYGYTF; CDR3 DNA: TGTGCCAGCTCACAGAACGGGGGGGACTATGGCTACACCTTC
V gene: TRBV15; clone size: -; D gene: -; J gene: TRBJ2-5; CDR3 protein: CATSRDAAVTQYF; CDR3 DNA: TGTGCCACCAGCAGGGACGCAGCGGTGACCCAGTACTTC
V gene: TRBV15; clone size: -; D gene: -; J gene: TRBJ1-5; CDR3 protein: CATSRDPPQGQPQHF; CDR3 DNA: TGTGCCACCAGCAGAGACCCCCCCCAGGGTCAGCCCCAGCATTTT